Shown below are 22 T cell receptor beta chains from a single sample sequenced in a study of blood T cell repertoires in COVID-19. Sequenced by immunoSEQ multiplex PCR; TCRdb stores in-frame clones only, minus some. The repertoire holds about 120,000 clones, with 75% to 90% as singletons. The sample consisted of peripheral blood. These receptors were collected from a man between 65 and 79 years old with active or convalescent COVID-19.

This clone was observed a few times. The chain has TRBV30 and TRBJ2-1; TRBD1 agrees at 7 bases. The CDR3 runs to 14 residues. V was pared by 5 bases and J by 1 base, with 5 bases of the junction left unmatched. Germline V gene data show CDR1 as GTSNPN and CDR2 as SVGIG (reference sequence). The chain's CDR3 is CAWSETGSYNEQFF. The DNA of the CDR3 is TGTGCCTGGTCGGAGACAGGGTCCTACAATGAGCAGTTCTTC.

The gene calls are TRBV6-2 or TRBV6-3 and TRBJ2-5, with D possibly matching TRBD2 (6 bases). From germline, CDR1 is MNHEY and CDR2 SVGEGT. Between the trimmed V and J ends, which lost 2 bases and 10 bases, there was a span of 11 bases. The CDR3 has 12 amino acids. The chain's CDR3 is CASSYPSEDQYF. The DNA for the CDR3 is TGTGCCAGCAGTTACCCTAGCGAGGACCAGTACTTC.

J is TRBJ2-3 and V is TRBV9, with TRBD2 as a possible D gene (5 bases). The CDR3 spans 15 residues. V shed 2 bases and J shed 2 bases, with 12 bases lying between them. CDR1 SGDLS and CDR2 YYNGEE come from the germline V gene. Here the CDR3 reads CASSVRAGITDTQYF. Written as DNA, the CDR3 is TGTGCCAGCAGCGTCCGGGCGGGTATCACAGATACGCAGTATTTT.

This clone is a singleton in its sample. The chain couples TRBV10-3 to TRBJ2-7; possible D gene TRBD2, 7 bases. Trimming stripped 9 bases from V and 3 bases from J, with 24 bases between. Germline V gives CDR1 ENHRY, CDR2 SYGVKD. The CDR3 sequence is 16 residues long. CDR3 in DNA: TGTGCCATACGACAGGACCGACTAGCAGGCGGCTACGAGCAGTACTTC. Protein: CAIRQDRLAGGYEQYF.

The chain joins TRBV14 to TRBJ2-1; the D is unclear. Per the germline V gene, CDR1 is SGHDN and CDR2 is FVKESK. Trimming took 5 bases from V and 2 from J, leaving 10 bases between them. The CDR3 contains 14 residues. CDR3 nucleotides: TGTGCCAGCAGCGCAGTCGCTGCCTACAATGAGCAGTTCTTC. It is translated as CASSAVAAYNEQFF. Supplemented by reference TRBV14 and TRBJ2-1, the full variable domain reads EAGVTQFPSHSVIEKGQTVTLRCDPISGHDNLYWYRRVMGKEIKFLLHFVKESKQDESGMPNNRFLAERTGGTYSTLKVQPAELEDSGVYFCASSAVAAYNEQFFGPGTRLTVL.

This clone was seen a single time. The CDR3 loop is CASSTHRGTYEQYF. The CDR3 region has the DNA TGTGCCAGCAGCACCCACAGGGGAACCTACGAGCAGTACTTC. The V and J genes are TRBV11-2 and TRBJ2-7; 7 nucleotides agree with TRBD1. The junction had 6 bases not matched to a gene; V was cut back by 5 bases and J by 2 bases. This CDR3 is built from 14 residues. The V gene's germline CDR1 is SGHAT and CDR2 FQNNGV.

The CDR3 is CASSPRKGQNQPQHF. The DNA for the CDR3 is TGTGCCAGCTCACCAAGAAAGGGACAGAATCAGCCCCAGCATTTT. The chain recombines TRBV18 with TRBJ1-5, with 7 bases lining up with TRBD1. The CDR3 has 15 residues. The germline CDR1 and CDR2 sequences are KGHSH and LQKENI. V lost 2 bases and J lost 4; bases outside the gene matches: 5.

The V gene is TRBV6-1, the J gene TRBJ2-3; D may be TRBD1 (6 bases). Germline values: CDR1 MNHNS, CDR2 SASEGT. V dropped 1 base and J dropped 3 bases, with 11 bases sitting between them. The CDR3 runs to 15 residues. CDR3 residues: CASSEDTGLTDTQYF. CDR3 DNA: TGTGCCAGCAGTGAAGACACAGGGTTGACAGATACGCAGTATTTT.

This CDR3 reads CASRMQGANEKLFF. The CDR3, as DNA: TGTGCCAGCAGAATGCAGGGGGCTAATGAAAAACTGTTTTTT. The V and J genes are TRBV28 and TRBJ1-4, with TRBD1 identical over 7 bases. V trimming: 6 bases; J trimming: 3 bases; junction bases outside the gene matches: 4. This CDR3 is built from 14 residues. Looked up from germline, CDR1 is MDHEN and CDR2 is SYDVKM. The complete variable domain, with remaining parts taken from reference TRBV28 and TRBJ1-4, reads DVKVTQSSRYLVKRTGEKVFLECVQDMDHENMFWYRQDPGLGLRLIYFSYDVKMKEKGDIPEGYSVSREKKERFSLILESASTNQTSMYLCASRMQGANEKLFFGSGTQLSVL.

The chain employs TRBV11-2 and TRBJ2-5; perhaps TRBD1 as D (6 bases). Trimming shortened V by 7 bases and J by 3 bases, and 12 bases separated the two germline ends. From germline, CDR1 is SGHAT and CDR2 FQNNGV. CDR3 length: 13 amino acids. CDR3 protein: CASTATGEETQYF. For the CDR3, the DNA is TGTGCCAGCACCGCGACAGGAGAAGAGACCCAGTACTTC. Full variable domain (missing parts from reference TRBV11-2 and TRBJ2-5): EAGVAQSPRYKIIEKRQSVAFWCNPISGHATLYWYQQILGQGPKLLIQFQNNGVVDDSQLPKDRFSAERLKGVDSTLKIQPAKLEDSAVYLCASTATGEETQYFGPGTRLLVL.

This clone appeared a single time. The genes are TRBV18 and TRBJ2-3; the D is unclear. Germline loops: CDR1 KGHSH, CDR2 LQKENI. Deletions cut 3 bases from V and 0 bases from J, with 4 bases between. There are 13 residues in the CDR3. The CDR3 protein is CASSPTSTDTQYF. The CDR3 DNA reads TGTGCCAGCTCACCCACAAGCACAGATACGCAGTATTTT.

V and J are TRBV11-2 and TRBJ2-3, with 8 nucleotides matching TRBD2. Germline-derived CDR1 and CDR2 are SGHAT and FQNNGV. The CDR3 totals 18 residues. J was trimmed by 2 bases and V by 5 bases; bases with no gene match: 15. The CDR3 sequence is CASSRRTTAGGVTDTQYF. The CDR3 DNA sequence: TGTGCCAGCAGCCGACGGACAACTGCGGGGGGTGTCACAGATACGCAGTATTTT. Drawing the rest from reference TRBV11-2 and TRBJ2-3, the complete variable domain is EAGVAQSPRYKIIEKRQSVAFWCNPISGHATLYWYQQILGQGPKLLIQFQNNGVVDDSQLPKDRFSAERLKGVDSTLKIQPAKLEDSAVYLCASSRRTTAGGVTDTQYFGPGTRLTVL.

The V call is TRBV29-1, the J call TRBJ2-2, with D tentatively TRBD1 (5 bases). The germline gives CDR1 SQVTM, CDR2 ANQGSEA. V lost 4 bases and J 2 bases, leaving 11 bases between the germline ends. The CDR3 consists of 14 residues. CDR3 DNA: TGCAGCGTTGGTGGGGCACCAAACACCGGGGAGCTGTTTTTT. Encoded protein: CSVGGAPNTGELFF.

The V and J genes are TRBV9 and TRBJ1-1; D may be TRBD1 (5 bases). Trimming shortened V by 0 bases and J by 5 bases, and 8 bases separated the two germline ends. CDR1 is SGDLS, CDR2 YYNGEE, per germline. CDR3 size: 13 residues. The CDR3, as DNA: TGTGCCAGCAGCGTAGCTTGGACAACTGAAGCTTTCTTT. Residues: CASSVAWTTEAFF. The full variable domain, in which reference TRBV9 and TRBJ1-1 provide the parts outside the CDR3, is DSGVTQTPKHLITATGQRVTLRCSPRSGDLSVYWYQQSLDQGLQFLIQYYNGEERAKGNILERFSAQQFPDLHSELNLSSLELGDSALYFCASSVAWTTEAFFGQGTRLTVV.

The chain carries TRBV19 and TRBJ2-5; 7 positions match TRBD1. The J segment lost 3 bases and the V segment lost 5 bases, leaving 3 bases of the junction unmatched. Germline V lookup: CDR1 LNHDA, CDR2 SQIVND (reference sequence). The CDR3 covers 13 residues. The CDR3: CASSGQVKETQYF. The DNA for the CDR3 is TGTGCCAGTAGTGGACAGGTTAAAGAGACCCAGTACTTC.

CDR3 region: CASSRTSGSHNEQFF. CDR3 sequence (DNA): TGTGCCAGCAGTCGGACTAGCGGATCCCACAATGAGCAGTTCTTC. The chain combines TRBV6-5 with TRBJ2-1; the match to TRBD2 covers 10 bases. Trimming removed 5 bases from V and 5 bases from J; junction bases left unmatched: 6. Germline V CDR1 and CDR2: MNHEY, SVGAGI. The CDR3 is 15 residues long.

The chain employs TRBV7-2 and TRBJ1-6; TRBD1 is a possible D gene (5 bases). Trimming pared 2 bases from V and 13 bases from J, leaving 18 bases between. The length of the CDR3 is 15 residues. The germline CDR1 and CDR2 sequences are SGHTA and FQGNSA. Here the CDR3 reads CASSLLGALVGPLHF. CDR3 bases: TGTGCCAGCAGCTTACTTGGGGCGCTTGTTGGGCCCCTCCACTTT.

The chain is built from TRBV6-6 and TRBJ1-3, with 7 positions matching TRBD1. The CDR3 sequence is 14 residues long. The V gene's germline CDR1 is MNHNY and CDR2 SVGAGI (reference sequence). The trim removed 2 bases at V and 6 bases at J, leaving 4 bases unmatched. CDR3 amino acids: CASSYLGGENTIYF. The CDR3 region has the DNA TGTGCCAGCAGTTACCTAGGGGGCGAAAACACCATATATTTT.

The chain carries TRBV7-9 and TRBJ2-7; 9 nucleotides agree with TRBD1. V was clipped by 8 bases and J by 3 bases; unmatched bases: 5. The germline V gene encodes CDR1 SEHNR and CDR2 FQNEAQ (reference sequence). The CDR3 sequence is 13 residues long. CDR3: CASLRTGDYEQYF. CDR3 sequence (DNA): TGTGCCAGCCTGCGGACAGGGGACTACGAGCAGTACTTC.

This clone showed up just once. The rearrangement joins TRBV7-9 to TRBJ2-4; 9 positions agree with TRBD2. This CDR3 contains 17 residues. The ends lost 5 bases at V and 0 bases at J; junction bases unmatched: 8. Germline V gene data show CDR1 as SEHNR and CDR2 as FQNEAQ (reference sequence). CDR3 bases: TGTGCCAGCAGCAAGACTAGCGGACACTCAGCCAAAAACATTCAGTACTTC. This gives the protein CASSKTSGHSAKNIQYF.

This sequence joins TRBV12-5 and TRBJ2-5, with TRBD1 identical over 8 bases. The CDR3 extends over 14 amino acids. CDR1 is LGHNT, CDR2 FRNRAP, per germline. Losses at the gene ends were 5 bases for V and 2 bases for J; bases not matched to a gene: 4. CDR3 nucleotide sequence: TGTGCTAGTGGTCACGGGACAGGACAAGAGACCCAGTACTTC. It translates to CASGHGTGQETQYF.

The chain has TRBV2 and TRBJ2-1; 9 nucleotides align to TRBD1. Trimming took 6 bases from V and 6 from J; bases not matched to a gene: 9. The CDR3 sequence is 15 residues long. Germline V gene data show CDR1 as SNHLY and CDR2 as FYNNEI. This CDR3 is CASRGQGGIGNEQFF. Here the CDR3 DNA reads TGTGCCAGCAGGGGACAGGGAGGAATAGGCAATGAGCAGTTCTTC.